In its sample, the clone carrying this T cell receptor (beta chain) was seen many times. Antigen specificity is unknown. No cell sorting was done before RNA was extracted from the tissue. Three rounds of nested PCR, following a modified ARM-PCR protocol, produced the TCRbeta library. Each CDR3 protein is one row after TCRdb ran MiXCR on the multiplex PCR reads. This table has 91,000 or so distinct CDR3 sequences, approximately 70% appearing once. The V segment lost 5 bases and the J segment 4 bases; nucleotides outside the gene matches: 7. This CDR3 has 15 amino acids. Germline V gene sequence: CDR1 MGHRA, CDR2 YSYEKL. This entry belongs to a study of tumor and adjacent non-tumor tissue in lung cancer. Background on the study: The cohort had about twelve adenocarcinoma, a couple of squamous cell and 1 small cell patients.

Study-level results: Tumor TCR diversity, when higher, was linked to shorter survival. Normal lung showed higher cumulative top 100 clone frequency than tumor. Significantly higher TCR diversity was found in tumor than normal lung.

J is TRBJ1-2 and V is TRBV4-1, with 10 bases fitting TRBD1. This clonotype was sampled from a man aged 55 to 70 with non-small cell lung cancer. The sequenced sample consisted of lung tumor tissue. The CDR3 DNA reads TGCGCCAGCAGCGACGGGACAGGGGCCTTCTATGGCTACACCTTC. This gives the protein CASSDGTGAFYGYTF.